This T cell receptor (beta chain) was retrieved from a study of beta chain features in type 1 diabetes. The overall study: Sorted cells numbering over 95,000,000 were examined across all samples.

In the case of this clone: This same CDR3 is encoded by further DNA sequences in the sample.

Isolated RNA was reverse transcribed in full, so expressed TCRB transcripts were sequenced. The assay was immunoSEQ multiplex PCR, and TCRdb's table has in-frame clones only and misses some. The sample includes 300,000 to 400,000 clones, 10% to 15% of them seen just once. Germline assignment: CDR1 KGHSH and CDR2 LQKENI. Between the trimmed V and J ends, which lost 3 bases and 3 bases, there was a span of 14 bases. The CDR3 sequence is 15 residues long. The chain joins TRBV18 to TRBJ1-1, with D perhaps matching TRBD1 (5 bases). The source is a young man in good health. The sample taken for sequencing was naive CD4+ T cells from blood. The CDR3 nucleotides are TGTGCCAGCTCACCGAGATCGGGGGTAGACACTGAAGCTTTCTTT. It specifies CASSPRSGVDTEAFF.